Below are 29 T cell receptor beta chains sequenced from a single sample in a study of cytotoxic CD8 clonotypes in ibrutinib-treated CLL. Here immunoSEQ multiplex PCR was the method, and the copy in TCRdb shows in-frame clones only, minus some. The sample holds more than 11,000 clones, about two thirds seen once. The sequencing here drew on PBMCs, taken before ibrutinib treatment. Receptors were obtained from a human donor with chronic lymphocytic leukemia.

The chain links TRBV4-2 to TRBJ1-1; 9 nucleotides match TRBD1. CDR1 is LGHNA, CDR2 YNFKEQ, per germline. After removal of 2 bases from V and 4 bases from J, the junction contained 8 bases not matched to a gene. The length of the CDR3 is 16 residues. This chain's CDR3 is CASSQNPGQGRTEAFF. The CDR3 DNA sequence: TGTGCCAGCAGCCAAAACCCCGGACAGGGGCGCACTGAAGCTTTCTTT.

This clone was seen more than once but under ten times. CDR3 DNA sequence: TGTGCCAGCAGCGCTAGCAATCAGCCCCAGCATTTT. As protein: CASSASNQPQHF. The V and J genes are TRBV7-2 and TRBJ1-5, with unresolved D. Germline V gene data show CDR1 as SGHTA and CDR2 as FQGNSA. V gave up 5 bases and J gave up 0 bases, with 2 bases separating them. The CDR3 runs to 12 residues.

J is TRBJ2-7 and V is TRBV21-1; the D call in the table, TRBD1, was not verified against the DNA. TRBV21-1 is labeled a pseudogene. This CDR3 region has 15 residues. DNA for the CDR3: TGTGCCAGCAGCAAAACCGGGACACACCACTACGAGCAGTACTTC. This encodes CASSKTGTHHYEQYF.

The chain joins TRBV28 to TRBJ1-1; no reliable D call. Germline CDR1 and CDR2: MDHEN and SYDVKM. Trimming took off 2 bases at V and 4 bases at J, with 5 bases between the two ends. The CDR3 loop spans 12 amino acids. CDR3 bases: TGTGCCAGCAGTTTAGGAGCCACTGAAGCTTTCTTT. This sequence encodes CASSLGATEAFF. Full variable domain (missing parts from reference TRBV28 and TRBJ1-1): DVKVTQSSRYLVKRTGEKVFLECVQDMDHENMFWYRQDPGLGLRLIYFSYDVKMKEKGDIPEGYSVSREKKERFSLILESASTNQTSMYLCASSLGATEAFFGQGTRLTVV.

V gene TRBV5-5 combines with J gene TRBJ1-6, with TRBD1 matching 7 bases. The CDR3 extends over 17 amino acids. Germline CDR1 and CDR2: SGHKS and YYEKEE (reference sequence). The junction had 15 bases not matched to a gene; V was cut back by 4 bases and J by 8 bases. Here the CDR3 reads CASSPGGTALYYSPLHF. In DNA, the CDR3 is TGTGCCAGCAGCCCTGGTGGGACAGCTCTATATTATTCACCCCTCCACTTT.

This CDR3 reads CASSLWGENTEAFF. The CDR3 DNA sequence: TGCGCCAGCAGCTTGTGGGGCGAGAACACTGAAGCTTTCTTT. This chain uses TRBV5-1 with TRBJ1-1; possible D gene TRBD1, 5 bases. CDR1 is SGHRS and CDR2 is YFSETQ in the germline V gene. Trimming pared 1 base from V and 1 base from J, leaving 8 bases between. The CDR3 has 14 amino acids.

This chain connects TRBV6-1 to TRBJ2-3; D is perhaps TRBD2 (6 bases). Germline CDR1 and CDR2: MNHNS and SASEGT. This CDR3 has 14 residues. Trimming left V 10 bases short and J 2 bases short, with 16 bases between. The CDR3 DNA is TGTGCCACCCATGGGTGGGGGGACACAGATACGCAGTATTTT. It is translated as CATHGWGDTDTQYF.

V is TRBV11-1 and J is TRBJ2-1; 16 nucleotides agree with TRBD2. V shed 3 bases and J 12 bases; nucleotides not matched to a gene: 5. The length of the CDR3 is 15 residues. The V gene's germline CDR1 is SGHAT and CDR2 FQDESV (reference sequence). The CDR3 DNA is TGTGCCAGCAGCTTTGGGACTAGCGGGAGGGCCCTGCAGTTCTTC. Translated, it gives CASSFGTSGRALQFF.

The chain joins TRBV19 to TRBJ1-2; a possible D gene is TRBD1 (5 bases). Trimming took 3 bases from V and 4 from J, leaving 18 bases between them. Germline assignment: CDR1 LNHDA and CDR2 SQIVND (reference sequence). This CDR3 comprises 16 residues. Here the CDR3 reads CASSIARLGEIYGYTF. The DNA for the CDR3 is TGTGCCAGTAGTATCGCACGCCTGGGGGAAATCTATGGCTACACCTTC.

This clone has more than one count but fewer than ten. V is TRBV7-9 and J is TRBJ2-7; TRBD1 aligns across 9 bases. The CDR3 runs to 13 residues. The germline gives CDR1 SEHNR, CDR2 FQNEAQ (reference sequence). J lost 3 bases, V lost 5 bases, and 2 bases had no gene match. CDR3 DNA: TGTGCCAGCAGCGTGGGACAGGGCTACGAGCAGTACTTC. It codes for CASSVGQGYEQYF.

V and J are TRBV9 and TRBJ1-1; D might be TRBD1 (6 bases). The V gene lost 1 base and the J gene lost 0 bases, with 16 bases spanning the gap. CDR1 and CDR2 from the germline V gene are SGDLS and YYNGEE. CDR3 size: 17 residues. CDR3 nucleotides: TGTGCCAGCAGCGTATTGGGCGGCGGGGACATGAACACTGAAGCTTTCTTT. Translating gives CASSVLGGGDMNTEAFF.

This clone was observed a few times. This chain uses TRBV6-6 with TRBJ1-2, with 7 bases lining up with TRBD1. This CDR3 spans 14 amino acids. The V and J ends lost 6 bases and 8 bases, in that order; junction bases with no gene match: 12. Germline CDR1 is MNHNY and CDR2 is SVGAGI (reference sequence). The CDR3 coding sequence is TGTGCCAGCAGCCTAACGCGGGACAGTAAAGGCTACACCTTC. Translating it yields CASSLTRDSKGYTF.

The chain recombines TRBV10-3 with TRBJ1-1, with 8 bases identical to TRBD1. V lost 2 bases and J lost 8; bases outside the gene matches: 4. Germline V gene sequence: CDR1 ENHRY, CDR2 SYGVKD. CDR3 size: 13 residues. The CDR3 here is CAISEGRTGEAFF. The DNA of the CDR3 is TGTGCCATCAGTGAGGGTCGGACAGGGGAAGCTTTCTTT.

CDR3 sequence: CASSTRTGARDEQFF. Written as DNA, the CDR3 is TGTGCCAGCAGCACCCGGACAGGGGCTCGGGATGAGCAGTTCTTC. The chain links TRBV9 to TRBJ2-1; 9 nucleotides line up with TRBD1. V trimming: 4 bases; J trimming: 8 bases; junction bases outside the gene matches: 10. CDR1 is SGDLS, CDR2 YYNGEE, per germline. This CDR3 spans 15 amino acids.

This chain links TRBV5-1 with TRBJ2-7; 7 bases align to TRBD1. The CDR3 runs to 14 residues. V gave up 0 bases and J gave up 3 bases; unmatched junction bases: 3. Germline CDR1 and CDR2: SGHRS and YFSETQ. This chain's CDR3 is CASSLGDRFYEQYF. In nucleotides, the CDR3 is TGCGCCAGCAGCTTGGGGGACAGATTCTACGAGCAGTACTTC.

V usage is TRBV27 and J usage is TRBJ2-3, with 10 bases identical to TRBD2. Per the germline V gene, CDR1 is MNHEY and CDR2 is SMNVEV (reference sequence). The CDR3 covers 15 residues. V gave up 4 bases and J gave up 6 bases; unmatched junction bases: 7. The CDR3 loop reads CASSYSGRAPDTQYF. The CDR3 nucleotides read TGTGCCAGCAGTTACAGCGGGAGGGCCCCGGATACGCAGTATTTT.

The chain carries TRBV29-1 and TRBJ2-7; D possibly uses TRBD1 or TRBD2 (5 bases each). Germline V gene data show CDR1 as SQVTM and CDR2 as ANQGSEA. The length of the CDR3 is 13 residues. The V end was cut by 7 bases, the J end by 4 bases, with 17 bases between. CDR3 bases: TGCAGCGCTAGACGGGACGGCGGGTACGAGCAGTACTTC. Amino acids: CSARRDGGYEQYF.

V usage is TRBV5-5 and J usage is TRBJ1-6; D unresolved. V dropped 4 bases and J dropped 3 bases, with 5 bases sitting between them. The CDR3 contains 13 residues. CDR1 is SGHKS, CDR2 YYEKEE, per germline (reference sequence). CDR3 bases: TGTGCCAGCAGCGCGGACTATAATTCACCCCTCCACTTT. This translates into CASSADYNSPLHF.

The V gene is TRBV7-9, the J gene TRBJ2-5, with D unclear. Deletions cut 1 base from V and 4 bases from J, with 10 bases between. The germline V gene has CDR1 SEHNR and CDR2 FQNEAQ (reference sequence). The CDR3 extends over 14 amino acids. The CDR3 spells CASSLGLLGETQYF. The DNA of the CDR3 is TGTGCCAGCAGCTTAGGTCTTCTGGGAGAGACCCAGTACTTC.

This clone has just one count. The V call is TRBV6-1, the J call TRBJ2-7, with 7 bases identical to TRBD2. V shed 2 bases, J shed 1 base, and the junction held 8 bases outside the gene matches. Germline CDR1 MNHNS, CDR2 SASEGT. This CDR3 comprises 16 residues. Here the CDR3 reads CASSESGGVGSYEQYF. In DNA form, the CDR3 reads TGTGCCAGCAGTGAATCTGGGGGGGTTGGGTCCTACGAGCAGTACTTC.

The chain employs TRBV5-1 and TRBJ2-1; 8 nucleotides line up with TRBD2. Losses at the gene ends were 4 bases for V and 7 bases for J; bases not matched to a gene: 10. The CDR3 totals 15 residues. Germline CDR1 SGHRS, CDR2 YFSETQ. DNA for the CDR3: TGCGCCAGCAGCCCGGACGGGGGGGCTCTGAATGAGCAGTTCTTC. Its translation: CASSPDGGALNEQFF.

The chain joins TRBV5-1 to TRBJ2-2, with 7 bases aligning to TRBD1. This CDR3 is 15 amino acids long. V lost 2 bases, J lost 7 bases, and 8 bases stayed unmatched. Germline V lookup: CDR1 SGHRS, CDR2 YFSETQ. The CDR3 sequence: CASSFGRQGGGELFF. As DNA, the CDR3 is TGCGCCAGCAGCTTTGGCCGACAGGGTGGCGGGGAGCTGTTTTTT.

Worth noting for this clone: One junction end disagrees with the germline gene, perhaps due to a read error. V gene TRBV29-1 combines with J gene TRBJ2-2; TRBD2 might be the D (5 bases). Germline CDR1 SQVTM, CDR2 ANQGSEA. This CDR3 comprises 12 residues. The CDR3, as DNA: TGCAGCGTTGAGGTGTGGCACCGGGGAGCTGTTTTT. Its protein is CSVEVWHRGAVF.

The chain is built from TRBV6-9 and TRBJ2-6, with 7 bases aligning to TRBD1. The germline V gene encodes CDR1 MNHGY and CDR2 SVAAGI. The CDR3 has 14 amino acids. J was trimmed by 4 bases and V by 9 bases; bases with no gene match: 6. This chain's CDR3 is CARQGNAGANVLTF. CDR3 DNA sequence: TGTGCCAGACAGGGGAACGCGGGGGCCAACGTCCTGACTTTC.

The V gene is TRBV7-3, the J gene TRBJ2-7; TRBD2 might be the D (6 bases). The germline V and J ends were trimmed by 2 bases and 2 bases, with 13 bases remaining between them. The CDR3 has 15 residues. Germline CDR1 is SGHTA and CDR2 is FQGTGA. Here the CDR3 DNA reads TGTGCCAGCAGCTTAGGGGGACTTGGGGCCTACGAGCAGTACTTC. Translating it yields CASSLGGLGAYEQYF.

The J gene is TRBJ2-3, the V gene TRBV6-5; no firm D call. Per the germline V gene, CDR1 is MNHEY and CDR2 is SVGAGI. V was pared by 2 bases and J by 12 bases, with 9 bases between. CDR3 size: 11 residues. CDR3 protein: CASSYGDYQYF. CDR3 nucleotides: TGTGCCAGCAGTTACGGGGATTACCAGTATTTT.

The gene calls are TRBV4-2 and TRBJ2-5, with 7 bases identical to TRBD2. The CDR3 loop spans 14 amino acids. V shed 4 bases and J 5 bases; nucleotides not matched to a gene: 7. Looked up from germline, CDR1 is LGHNA and CDR2 is YNFKEQ. The CDR3 protein is CASSPRLAGETQYF. The DNA of the CDR3 is TGTGCCAGCAGCCCCCGACTAGCTGGGGAGACCCAGTACTTC.

This clone was detected only a few times. The J gene is TRBJ1-4, the V gene TRBV27, with 8 nucleotides matching TRBD1. This CDR3 region has 14 residues. J lost 7 bases, V lost 6 bases, and 7 bases had no gene match. Per the germline V gene, CDR1 is MNHEY and CDR2 is SMNVEV (reference sequence). CDR3 loop: CASRRGQAGEKLFF. CDR3 in DNA: TGTGCCAGCAGGAGGGGACAGGCCGGTGAAAAACTGTTTTTT. Full variable domain (remainder filled in from reference TRBV27 and TRBJ1-4): EAQVTQNPRYLITVTGKKLTVTCSQNMNHEYMSWYRQDPGLGLRQIYYSMNVEVTDKGDVPEGYKVSRKEKRNFPLILESPSPNQTSLYFCASRRGQAGEKLFFGSGTQLSVL.

This clone came up once. V is TRBV7-9 and J is TRBJ2-7; perhaps TRBD2 as D (6 bases). The ends were cut back, 5 bases at V and 3 bases at J, with 8 bases in the middle. CDR3 length equals 12 residues. The germline CDR1 and CDR2 sequences are SEHNR and FQNEAQ (reference sequence). As DNA, the CDR3 is TGTGCCAGCAGCCCCGGGGGCTACGAGCAGTACTTC. The encoded protein is CASSPGGYEQYF.